Shown below are 13 T cell receptor beta chains from a single sample sequenced in a study of blood T cell repertoires in COVID-19. TCRdb's table, derived via immunoSEQ multiplex PCR, lists solely in-frame clones and lacks some. The table includes about 170,000 clones, just under 90% detected once. Sequenced sample: peripheral blood. These receptors came from a man aged 18-30 years with active or convalescent COVID-19.

The J gene is TRBJ1-2, the V gene TRBV5-1; D uncertain. CDR1 is SGHRS, CDR2 YFSETQ, per germline. The CDR3 has 15 amino acids. Between the trimmed V and J ends, which lost 5 bases and 5 bases, there was a span of 19 bases. The CDR3 is CASRDLGGQPYGYTF. The DNA for the CDR3 is TGCGCCAGCAGGGACTTAGGCGGGCAGCCATATGGCTACACCTTC. The full variable domain, in which reference TRBV5-1 and TRBJ1-2 provide the parts outside the CDR3, is KAGVTQTPRYLIKTRGQQVTLSCSPISGHRSVSWYQQTPGQGLQFLFEYFSETQRNKGNFPGRFSGRQFSNSRSEMNVSTLELGDSALYLCASRDLGGQPYGYTFGSGTRLTVV.

The chain carries TRBV1 and TRBJ2-1; TRBD2 is the table's D call and was not checked against the DNA. TRBV1 is a known pseudogene. The CDR3 consists of 18 residues. The CDR3 region is CTSSQDPLGARGYNEQFF. The CDR3 bases are TGCACCAGCAGCCAAGATCCTTTGGGGGCGCGGGGGTACAATGAGCAGTTCTTC.

The chain has TRBV11-2 and TRBJ1-5; D is possibly TRBD1 (6 bases). The germline V gene encodes CDR1 SGHAT and CDR2 FQNNGV. V lost 5 bases and J lost 6, with 8 bases in between. There are 12 residues in the CDR3. CDR3 coding DNA: TGTGCCAGCAGCCGAGGGGGTCAGCCCCAGCATTTT. Translation gives CASSRGGQPQHF.

V gene TRBV5-4 combines with J gene TRBJ1-2; weak D call: TRBD1 (5 bases). V dropped 2 bases and J dropped 4 bases, with 15 bases sitting between them. The CDR3 has 15 amino acids. Per germline, CDR1 SGHNT and CDR2 YYREEE (reference sequence). The CDR3 DNA is TGTGCCAGCAGCTTCAAAGCCGCAGGGCTCTATGGCTACACCTTC. Its translation: CASSFKAAGLYGYTF.

This clone showed up just a few times. This chain uses TRBV18 with TRBJ2-1; D perhaps matches TRBD1 (5 bases). The CDR3 is 15 residues long. Germline values: CDR1 KGHSH, CDR2 LQKENI. V lost 2 bases to trimming and J lost 4 bases, with 12 bases between them. The CDR3 spells CASSPGAPGYNEQFF. In nucleotides, the CDR3 is TGTGCCAGCTCACCAGGGGCCCCTGGGTACAATGAGCAGTTCTTC.

V and J are TRBV6-2 or TRBV6-3 and TRBJ1-2; 7 nucleotides match TRBD1. Germline V gives CDR1 MNHEY, CDR2 SVGEGT. The CDR3 consists of 17 residues. J gave up 0 bases and V 4 bases, and 11 bases lay outside the gene matches. The CDR3 sequence: CASSWLLTGDPNYGYTF. The CDR3 DNA is TGTGCCAGCAGTTGGCTTCTCACAGGGGACCCTAACTATGGCTACACCTTC.

V is TRBV7-3 and J is TRBJ2-1; 8 nucleotides line up with TRBD2. The CDR3 spans 17 residues. Trimming took 4 bases from V and 4 from J; bases not matched to a gene: 12. The germline gives CDR1 SGHTA, CDR2 FQGTGA. The DNA for the CDR3 is TGTGCCAGCAGCTCTACGACCTCGCGGGAGGCATACAATGAGCAGTTCTTC. It yields the protein CASSSTTSREAYNEQFF.

This chain links TRBV2 with TRBJ1-6, with D perhaps matching TRBD1 (5 bases). Deletions cut 7 bases from V and 4 bases from J, with 14 bases between. The CDR3 has 15 amino acids. Germline V lookup: CDR1 SNHLY, CDR2 FYNNEI. The CDR3 loop reads CASTIQGQYNSPLHF. The DNA of the CDR3 is TGTGCCAGCACTATACAAGGACAATATAATTCACCCCTCCACTTT.

The chain links TRBV18 to TRBJ1-2; TRBD1 aligns across 9 bases. The germline gives CDR1 KGHSH, CDR2 LQKENI. The CDR3 is 15 residues long. The V gene end was trimmed by 3 bases and the J gene end by 5 bases; junction bases not matched to a gene: 7. The CDR3 DNA is TGTGCCAGCTCACCGGACAGGGGCTATGATTATGGCTACACCTTC. Protein product: CASSPDRGYDYGYTF. The full variable domain, its missing parts supplied by reference TRBV18 and TRBJ1-2, is NAGVMQNPRHLVRRRGQEARLRCSPMKGHSHVYWYRQLPEEGLKFMVYLQKENIIDESGMPKERFSAEFPKEGPSILRIQQVVRGDSAAYFCASSPDRGYDYGYTFGSGTRLTVV.

This clone has more than one count but fewer than ten. This chain connects TRBV11-2 to TRBJ2-3; the match to TRBD2 covers 11 bases. After removal of 4 bases from V and 13 bases from J, the junction contained 13 bases not matched to a gene. CDR3 length equals 15 residues. Germline assignment: CDR1 SGHAT and CDR2 FQNNGV. CDR3 in DNA: TGTGCCAGCAGCTCGTTAGCGGGGGGGCCCCCCGTCGAGTATTTT. It translates to CASSSLAGGPPVEYF. Full variable domain (rest looked up from reference TRBV11-2 and TRBJ2-3): EAGVAQSPRYKIIEKRQSVAFWCNPISGHATLYWYQQILGQGPKLLIQFQNNGVVDDSQLPKDRFSAERLKGVDSTLKIQPAKLEDSAVYLCASSSLAGGPPVEYFGPGTRLTVL.

This chain links TRBV30 with TRBJ1-2; 7 bases align to TRBD1. Germline lookup yields CDR1 GTSNPN and CDR2 SVGIG (reference sequence). V was clipped by 0 bases and J by 4 bases; unmatched bases: 5. The CDR3 is 14 residues long. The CDR3 protein is CAWSVDDRVYGYTF. The CDR3 DNA reads TGTGCCTGGAGTGTAGACGACAGGGTCTATGGCTACACCTTC.

The gene calls are TRBV7-9 and TRBJ1-1; possible D gene TRBD1, 6 bases. Trimming removed 3 bases at V and 4 bases at J, with 12 bases between. Germline CDR1 SEHNR, CDR2 FQNEAQ (reference sequence). The CDR3 has 14 amino acids. The CDR3 is CASSLGGLGTEAFF. The DNA of the CDR3 is TGTGCCAGCAGCTTGGGGGGGCTGGGCACTGAAGCTTTCTTT. Using reference TRBV7-9 and TRBJ1-1 for the parts outside the CDR3, the full variable domain is DTGVSQNPRHKITKRGQNVTFRCDPISEHNRLYWYRQTLGQGPEFLTYFQNEAQLEKSRLLSDRFSAERPKGSFSTLEIQRTEQGDSAMYLCASSLGGLGTEAFFGQGTRLTVV.

The J gene is TRBJ2-3, the V gene TRBV7-9, with 12 bases fitting TRBD2. The CDR3 runs to 15 residues. The germline V gene encodes CDR1 SEHNR and CDR2 FQNEAQ (reference sequence). V dropped 5 bases and J dropped 4; count of bases not matched to a gene: 4. The CDR3 here is CASSPRTSGADTQYF. CDR3 coding DNA: TGTGCCAGCAGCCCAAGGACTAGCGGGGCAGATACGCAGTATTTT.